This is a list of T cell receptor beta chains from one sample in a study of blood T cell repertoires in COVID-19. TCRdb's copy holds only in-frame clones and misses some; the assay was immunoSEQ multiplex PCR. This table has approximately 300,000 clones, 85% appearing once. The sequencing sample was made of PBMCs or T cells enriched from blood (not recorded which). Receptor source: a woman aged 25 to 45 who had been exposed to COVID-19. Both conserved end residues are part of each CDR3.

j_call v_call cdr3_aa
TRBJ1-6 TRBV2 CASSLLQALHF
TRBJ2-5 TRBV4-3 CASSQTMNRAQETQYF
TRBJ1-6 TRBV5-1 CASSLSGQGPFSPLHF
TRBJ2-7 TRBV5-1 CASNLGTSGVYEQYF
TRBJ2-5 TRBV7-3 CASSRQGANPQETQYF
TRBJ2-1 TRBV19 CASRGRYGYNEQFF
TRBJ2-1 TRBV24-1 CATSFFDREQFF
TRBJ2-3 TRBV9 CASSGNRGTSTDTQYF
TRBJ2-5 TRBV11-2 CASSSTLSGGRETQYF
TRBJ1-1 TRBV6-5 CASSYRGSMNTEAFF
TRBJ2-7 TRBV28 CASITAARVGYEQYF
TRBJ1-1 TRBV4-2 CASSQEYFTAENTEAFF
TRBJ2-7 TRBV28 CASSSPREQYF
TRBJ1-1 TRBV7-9 CASSYQGQGNTEAFF
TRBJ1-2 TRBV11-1 CASSLTVLGGYTF
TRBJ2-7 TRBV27 CATGLAGVPHTGSEQYF
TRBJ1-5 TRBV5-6 CASSLGGRHNQPQHF
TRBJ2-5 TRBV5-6 CASSPFAGMETQYF
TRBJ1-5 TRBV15 CATSNSGGLKYGNNQPQHF
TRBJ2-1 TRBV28 CASSSGLAGAVSSYNEQFF
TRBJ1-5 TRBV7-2 CASSSGTGSNQPQHF
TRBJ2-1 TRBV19 CASSIADYNEQFF
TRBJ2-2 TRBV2 CASSESLSTSGVPGELFF
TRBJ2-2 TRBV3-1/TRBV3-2 CASSLRGGITDTGELFF
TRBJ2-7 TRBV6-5 CATSNTYEQYF
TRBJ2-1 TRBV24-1 CATVSRDRGTNEQFF
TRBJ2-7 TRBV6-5 CASSLVAGRDEQYF
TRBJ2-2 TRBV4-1 CASSNSGFGELFF
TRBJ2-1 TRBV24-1 CATSVSGLTSSGNEQFF